Included here is one T cell receptor beta chain sequence, with context. Its antigen has not been determined. No base quality values were provided; no much bigger clone lies one nucleotide off. Libraries came from the immunoSEQ multiplex PCR assay. TCRdb retrieved this table from immuneACCESS and kept in-frame rearrangements only. Not all clones are present; in checked studies, unresolved V genes account for under half, and no reason is known for the remainder. For this sample the table gives some 190,000 clones, of which about 89% were detected only once. Clones ranked in the top ten supply 1.5% to 2% of the sample. The data are from a study of control samples from healthy donors and cancer patients (dated by TCRdb to 2020 to 2021). Sequencing was done on a sample of blood. This TCR was sampled from a man under 40 in good health.

The DNA sequence is TGTGCCACCAGTGATTTCACAGGGGACGGCTACACCTTC. Its translation reads: CATSDFTGDGYTF. Recombination joined TRBV24-1 with TRBJ1-2, with 7 bases aligning to TRBD1. The CDR3 holds 13 amino acids from the cysteine to the phenylalanine. Only CDR3 DNA is held: 39 bases, read in frame from base 1. V is pruned by 1 base and J by 8 bases, leaving 3 bases of the junction without a gene match. Based on the germline V gene, the CDR1 and CDR2 sequences are KGHDR and SFDVKD.